This is a list of T cell receptor beta chains from one sample in a study of graft-versus-host responses after intestinal transplantation. Data came from immunoSEQ multiplex PCR; TCRdb stores just in-frame clones and leaves some out. The sample contains 10,000 to 15,000 clones, 35% of which appear only once. Specimen: alloreactive CD8+ T cells from a mixed lymphocyte reaction culture, collected before intestinal transplant. The receptors originated from a human patient who received an intestinal transplant. The CDR3 runs from the conserved cysteine through the conserved F or W. A D gene is named only where the DNA matches it firmly. Some rows mark clone size as missing; the rest say once, few, many or name a class of expanded clone.

>TRBJ2-7|few|NA|TRBV7-6
CASSWDNYEQYF
TGTGCCAGCAGCTGGGACAACTACGAGCAGTACTTC
>TRBJ2-5|NA|NA|TRBV2
CASSWTVLETQYF
TGTGCCAGCAGTTGGACAGTCCTAGAGACCCAGTACTTC
>TRBJ2-3|NA|NA|TRBV4-3
CASSEMPSATDTQYF
TGCGCCAGCAGCGAGATGCCTAGCGCAACGGATACGCAGTATTTT
>TRBJ2-6|NA|NA|TRBV4-1
CASSRSGNQITSGANVLTF
TGCGCCAGCAGCCGGAGCGGTAATCAAATAACCTCTGGGGCCAACGTCCTGACTTTC
>TRBJ2-7|NA|NA|TRBV28
CASSFVGEQYF
TGTGCCAGCAGTTTCGTGGGCGAGCAGTACTTC
>TRBJ1-1|NA|NA|TRBV7-3
CASSLTGAGVMNTEAFF
TGTGCCAGCAGCTTAACGGGAGCAGGGGTTATGAACACTGAAGCTTTCTTT
>TRBJ2-5|few|TRBD1|TRBV27
CASRELQGAQETQYF
TGTGCCAGCAGAGAACTACAGGGGGCGCAAGAGACCCAGTACTTC
>TRBJ2-1|NA|TRBD1|TRBV2
CASRKQGAGNEQFF
TGTGCCAGCAGGAAACAGGGGGCGGGTAATGAGCAGTTCTTC
>TRBJ2-3|medium-sized|NA|TRBV9
CASSEARGTDTQYF
TGTGCCAGCAGCGAGGCCCGGGGCACAGATACGCAGTATTTT
>TRBJ2-7|NA|NA|TRBV7-3
CASSLTSRYEQYF
TGTGCCAGCAGCTTAACGTCACGGTACGAGCAGTACTTC
>TRBJ2-3|NA|NA|TRBV4-2
CASSQSGLEATDTQYF
TGTGCCAGCAGCCAATCCGGACTCGAAGCCACAGATACGCAGTATTTT
>TRBJ1-2|NA|NA|TRBV7-8
CASSLLPAGGYTF
TGTGCCAGCAGCTTACTCCCCGCGGGCGGCTACACCTTC
>TRBJ2-7|few|NA|TRBV7-2
CASSLASGRPYEQYF
TGTGCCAGCAGCTTAGCTTCGGGACGTCCCTACGAGCAGTACTTC
>TRBJ2-1|NA|TRBD2|TRBV29-1
CSVEPGLAGGPMDNEQFF
TGCAGCGTTGAGCCGGGACTAGCGGGAGGGCCCATGGACAATGAGCAGTTCTTC
>TRBJ1-5|NA|NA|TRBV6-9
CASSERWAQPQHF
TGTGCCAGCAGTGAAAGGTGGGCCCAGCCCCAGCATTTT
>TRBJ2-5|NA|NA|TRBV7-2
CASTPDARAQYF
TGTGCCAGCACTCCGGACGCCCGAGCCCAGTACTTC
>TRBJ2-7|NA|TRBD1|TRBV5-1
CASSWGQGGNEQYF
TGCGCCAGCAGCTGGGGACAGGGGGGGAACGAGCAGTACTTC
>TRBJ2-1|NA|TRBD2|TRBV7-2
CASSLTSGTYNEQFF
TGTGCCAGCAGCTTAACTAGCGGGACCTACAATGAGCAGTTCTTC
>TRBJ2-7|NA|NA|TRBV27
CASSHMGSYEQYF
TGTGCCAGCAGCCATATGGGCTCCTACGAGCAGTACTTC
>TRBJ2-5|NA|NA|TRBV13
CAGSVGLLAVGQVQETQYF
TGTGCCGGCAGTGTAGGACTATTAGCGGTAGGACAGGTACAAGAGACCCAGTACTTC
>TRBJ2-7|NA|TRBD1|TRBV28
CASTPVGTGAYEQYF
TGTGCCAGCACCCCGGTCGGGACAGGGGCTTACGAGCAGTACTTC
>TRBJ2-2|NA|NA|TRBV30
CAWSVFTGELFF
TGTGCCTGGAGTGTATTCACCGGGGAGCTGTTTTTT
>TRBJ2-2|medium-sized|NA|TRBV4-1
CASSFAMNTGELFF
TGCGCCAGCAGCTTTGCTATGAACACCGGGGAGCTGTTTTTT
>TRBJ2-5|NA|NA|TRBV19
CASSQRLSQETQYF
TGTGCCAGTAGTCAACGTCTAAGCCAAGAGACCCAGTACTTC
>TRBJ2-7|NA|NA|TRBV28
CASSFSGYEQYF
TGTGCCAGCAGTTTCTCAGGATACGAGCAGTACTTC
>TRBJ2-1|NA|TRBD2|TRBV19
CASSIVAGEYNEQFF
TGTGCCAGTAGTATTGTAGCGGGAGAGTACAATGAGCAGTTCTTC
>TRBJ2-7|once|NA|TRBV7-3
CASSLDWNYEQYF
TGTGCCAGCAGCTTAGACTGGAATTACGAGCAGTACTTC
>TRBJ2-5|once|NA|TRBV11-2
CASSLEAETQYF
TGTGCCAGCAGCTTAGAGGCAGAGACCCAGTACTTC
>TRBJ2-7|many|TRBD1|TRBV9
CASSEGGDRAYEQYF
TGTGCCAGCAGCGAGGGGGGGGACAGGGCCTACGAGCAGTACTTC
>TRBJ1-4|once|NA|TRBV9
CASSVQGTNEKLFF
TGTGCCAGCAGCGTGCAGGGCACTAATGAAAAACTGTTTTTT
>TRBJ2-1|NA|NA|TRBV6-1
CASSWGGDEQFF
TGTGCCAGCAGTTGGGGTGGCGATGAGCAGTTCTTC
>TRBJ2-7|NA|NA|TRBV27
CASSVSGYYEQYF
TGTGCCAGCAGTGTTAGCGGATATTACGAGCAGTACTTC
>TRBJ2-2|few|NA|TRBV27
CASSFLSGELFF
TGTGCCAGCAGTTTTTTGTCCGGGGAGCTGTTTTTT
>TRBJ2-7|NA|NA|TRBV7-3
CASSFAVAYEQYF
TGTGCCAGCAGCTTCGCGGTGGCCTACGAGCAGTACTTC
>TRBJ2-1|NA|NA|TRBV27
CASSSGTDNTYNEQFF
TGTGCCAGCAGTTCTGGGACGGATAATACCTACAATGAGCAGTTCTTC
>TRBJ2-5|NA|NA|TRBV28
CASSLSLWQGPETQYF
TGTGCCAGCAGTTTATCGCTTTGGCAGGGCCCAGAGACCCAGTACTTC
>TRBJ2-2|NA|NA|TRBV15
CATREFRELNTGELFF
TGTGCCACCAGGGAATTCAGGGAATTGAACACCGGGGAGCTGTTTTTT
>TRBJ1-1|NA|NA|TRBV5-6
CASSLEGAPNTEAFF
TGTGCCAGCAGCTTGGAAGGGGCCCCGAACACTGAAGCTTTCTTT
>TRBJ1-5|few|TRBD1|TRBV11-3
CASSLPRTGRNNQPQHF
TGTGCCAGCAGCTTACCCAGGACAGGGAGGAACAATCAGCCCCAGCATTTT
>TRBJ2-2|NA|NA|TRBV28
CASRRPWENTGELFF
TGTGCCAGCCGCCGACCTTGGGAGAACACCGGGGAGCTGTTTTTT
>TRBJ2-3|few|TRBD2|TRBV9
CASSVFQRETDTQYF
TGTGCCAGCAGCGTATTCCAGCGGGAAACAGATACGCAGTATTTT
>TRBJ2-5|NA|TRBD2|TRBV4-1
CASSQVVGGQETQYF
TGCGCCAGCAGCCAAGTTGTGGGAGGGCAAGAGACCCAGTACTTC
>TRBJ2-7|NA|NA|TRBV7-9
CASSQGNRVYEQYF
TGTGCCAGCAGCCAGGGGAATCGCGTTTACGAGCAGTACTTC
>TRBJ2-7|few|NA|TRBV6-1
CASKVIGSAYEQYF
TGTGCCAGCAAAGTCATCGGGAGTGCCTACGAGCAGTACTTC
>TRBJ2-3|NA|NA|TRBV6-6
CASSYFFLTDTQYF
TGTGCCAGCAGTTACTTTTTCCTCACAGATACGCAGTATTTT
>TRBJ1-1|medium-sized|TRBD1|TRBV13
CASSLGTGTGGTEAFF
TGTGCCAGCAGCTTAGGGACCGGGACAGGAGGCACTGAAGCTTTCTTT
>TRBJ1-4|NA|NA|TRBV7-9
CASSLYRGGQKLFF
TGTGCCAGCAGCTTATATCGGGGCGGGCAAAAACTGTTTTTT
>TRBJ2-1|NA|TRBD2|TRBV9
CASSGPLDTRTSGRARRYNEQFF
TGTGCCAGCAGCGGACCTTTGGACACCCGGACTAGCGGGAGGGCCAGGCGTTACAATGAGCAGTTCTTC
>TRBJ2-7|few|TRBD1|TRBV7-6
CASSLGDSTYEQYF
TGTGCCAGCAGCTTAGGGGACAGTACGTACGAGCAGTACTTC
>TRBJ1-6|NA|NA|TRBV4-1
CASSQGGETRRSPLHF
TGCGCCAGCAGCCAAGGGGGCGAGACGCGTCGCTCACCCCTCCACTTT